This is a list of T cell receptor beta chains from one sample in a study of blood T cell dynamics during melanoma immunotherapy. TCRdb keeps only in-frame clones here, not all; method: immunoSEQ multiplex PCR. Among approximately 25,000 clones listed, around 88% were seen once. The specimen comprised blood, sampled from a patient treated with checkpoint blockade. The receptors come from a human donor with melanoma. Both conserved end residues are trimmed from each CDR3. Each record gives: V gene, D gene, CDR3 protein. D genes are given only for firm matches.

V: TRBV5-4; D: NA; CDR3: ASSRERYEQF
V: TRBV14; D: NA; CDR3: ASSQDPGWGDEQF
V: TRBV6-6; D: TRBD2; CDR3: ASSYSRLAYYEQY
V: TRBV2; D: TRBD2; CDR3: ASTRTSGMVQETQY
V: TRBV10-3; D: NA; CDR3: AMGRGSSTDTQY
V: TRBV5-1; D: TRBD1; CDR3: ASSSGQGAAGELF
V: TRBV19; D: TRBD1; CDR3: ASQDRGVTGELF
V: TRBV5-1; D: NA; CDR3: ASRLEANTGELF
V: TRBV15; D: TRBD1; CDR3: ATSRETGNYGYT
V: TRBV29-1; D: TRBD1; CDR3: SVVRGTGYT
V: TRBV4-1; D: NA; CDR3: ASGKGLAYEQY
V: TRBV14; D: TRBD2; CDR3: ASRRGGSSGRTYEQY
V: TRBV27; D: TRBD1; CDR3: ASSLSRDRGAKLF
V: TRBV18; D: NA; CDR3: ASSPTPDTQY
V: TRBV28; D: NA; CDR3: ASSFPPGRGGNQPQH
V: TRBV5-1; D: NA; CDR3: ASSSGLTTYTGELF
V: TRBV7-3; D: NA; CDR3: ASSLGRGHTEAF
V: TRBV5-8; D: NA; CDR3: ASRLGRGAIFFPEAF
V: TRBV28; D: NA; CDR3: ASSLQGRWDEQF
V: TRBV16; D: NA; CDR3: ASSQSWRLSGNTIY
V: TRBV10-3; D: NA; CDR3: AISESTDTQY
V: TRBV7-8; D: TRBD1; CDR3: ASSGQGYSNQPQH
V: TRBV10-1; D: NA; CDR3: ATLGGNQPQH
V: TRBV19; D: TRBD2; CDR3: ASSPRVQAGRYNEQF
V: TRBV4-1; D: NA; CDR3: ASSEGDQPQH
V: TRBV9; D: NA; CDR3: ASSVGGASNQPQH
V: TRBV11-2; D: TRBD1; CDR3: ASSFGTGLRDYGYT
V: TRBV27; D: TRBD2; CDR3: ASRRLALTDTQY
V: TRBV19; D: NA; CDR3: ASSSDLAYEQY
V: TRBV9; D: NA; CDR3: ASSGRDNSYEQY
V: TRBV19; D: NA; CDR3: ASSSQLYGYT
V: TRBV7-9; D: TRBD2; CDR3: ASSLSGRELF
V: TRBV5-1; D: NA; CDR3: ASSLVKETQY
V: TRBV27; D: NA; CDR3: ASSSALEDYGYT
V: TRBV18; D: NA; CDR3: ASSPVQTGYEQY
V: TRBV15; D: NA; CDR3: ATSESSYNEQF
V: TRBV20-1; D: NA; CDR3: SASDLPEQY
V: TRBV6-1; D: NA; CDR3: ASSEGVSYEQY
V: TRBV6-5; D: TRBD1; CDR3: AIVGQGRAF
V: TRBV7-2; D: TRBD1; CDR3: ASSLRTGITEAF
V: TRBV4-1; D: NA; CDR3: ASSRADRYEQY
V: TRBV5-4; D: NA; CDR3: ASSRGHGNTEAF
V: TRBV6-1; D: TRBD1; CDR3: ASSERQGLASGNTIY
V: TRBV10-3; D: NA; CDR3: AISESSGLGSYNEQF
V: TRBV5-1; D: NA; CDR3: ASSPVTGKDEQY